The 15 T cell receptor beta chains below were found in one sample sequenced in a study of CD8 T cells in ankylosing spondylitis. Via MiXCR, TCRdb re-called the 5' RACE reads, giving one row per CDR3 protein. The data hold 250,000 or so distinct CDR3 sequences, with 9.5% to 12% observed a single time. The sample taken for sequencing was blood, either unsorted or a sorted T cell fraction (not recorded which). Source of these receptors: a male donor with ankylosing spondylitis or in good health (not recorded which).

This clonotype has ten or more counts. The chain is built from TRBV27 and TRBJ2-5, with D perhaps TRBD1 or TRBD2 (5 bases each). The germline gives CDR1 MNHEY, CDR2 SMNVEV (reference sequence). With 2 bases removed from V and 5 bases from J, the gap between germline ends came to 12 bases. The CDR3 runs to 14 residues. CDR3 sequence reads: CASSLGTHGETQYF. The CDR3 DNA reads as TGTGCCAGCAGTTTAGGGACCCATGGGGAGACCCAGTACTTC.

The chain employs TRBV3-1 and TRBJ2-3, with D perhaps matching TRBD1 (5 bases). The CDR3 is made up of 13 amino acids. Trimming cost V 4 bases and J 9 bases, with 14 bases left between them. Germline V lookup: CDR1 LGHDT, CDR2 YNNKEL (reference sequence). The chain's CDR3 is CASSPSDRPTQYF. CDR3 DNA sequence: TGTGCCAGCAGCCCCAGCGACAGACCGACGCAGTATTTT.

This clonotype was recorded at least ten times. The gene calls are TRBV3-1 and TRBJ2-2; either TRBD1 or TRBD2 may fit D (6 bases each). CDR3 length equals 17 residues. Germline assignment: CDR1 LGHDT and CDR2 YNNKEL (reference sequence). Trimming removed 1 base from V and 6 bases from J, with 18 bases in between. The CDR3: CASSQVRGQGPSGELFF. The CDR3, as DNA: TGTGCCAGCAGCCAAGTTCGGGGGCAGGGACCTTCCGGGGAGCTGTTTTTT. Using reference TRBV3-1 and TRBJ2-2 for the parts outside the CDR3, the full variable domain is DTAVSQTPKYLVTQMGNDKSIKCEQNLGHDTMYWYKQDSKKFLKIMFSYNNKELIINETVPNRFSPKSPDKAHLNLHINSLELGDSAVYFCASSQVRGQGPSGELFFGEGSRLTVL.

This clonotype was seen ten or more times. CDR3 loop: CASNSLGGGTEAFF. CDR3 sequence (DNA): TGTGCCAGCAACTCCCTCGGGGGGGGTACTGAAGCTTTCTTT. The chain carries TRBV27 and TRBJ1-1, with TRBD1 as a possible D gene (5 bases). The CDR3 covers 14 residues. The germline V gene has CDR1 MNHEY and CDR2 SMNVEV (reference sequence). Trimming cost V 7 bases and J 5 bases, with 17 bases left between them.

Of note for this clonotype: This may arise from a read error, as a much more abundant clone is one base away. This chain uses TRBV9 with TRBJ2-2; D may correspond to TRBD1 or TRBD2 (6 bases each). Looked up from germline, CDR1 is SGDLS and CDR2 is YYNGEE. CDR3 length equals 15 residues. The CDR3 reads CASSVGDGGTAELFF. Written as DNA, the CDR3 is TGTGCCAGCAGCGTAGGGGACGGGGGCACCGCGGAGCTGTTTTTT.

The chain uses TRBV6-4 and TRBJ2-6, with D possibly TRBD2 on 5 matching bases. Germline V lookup: CDR1 MRHNA, CDR2 SNTAGT. The CDR3 runs 14 residues. V lost 8 bases and J lost 3, with 11 bases in between. CDR3 bases: TGTGCCAGCTCCGAGGGAAGTGGGGCCAACGTCCTGACTTTC. It codes for CASSEGSGANVLTF.

This clonotype has at least ten counts. The V gene is TRBV5-1, the J gene TRBJ1-5; possible D gene TRBD1, 5 bases. V lost 0 bases and J lost 7, with 14 bases in between. The CDR3 contains 15 residues. Germline V gene sequence: CDR1 SGHRS, CDR2 YFSETQ. As DNA, the CDR3 is TGCGCCAGCAGCTTGGCCGGGGGGGTGACCCAGCCCCAGCATTTT. Encoded protein: CASSLAGGVTQPQHF.

This clonotype was seen ten or more times. This chain uses TRBV12-3 or TRBV12-4 with TRBJ2-6, with D unclear. Trimming removed 3 bases from V and 1 base from J, with 4 bases in between. This CDR3 region has 14 residues. CDR3 sequence (DNA): TGTGCCAGCAGTTTGCCATCTGGGGCCAACGTCCTGACTTTC. This encodes CASSLPSGANVLTF.

This sequence joins TRBV7-2 and TRBJ1-2; D uncertain. The CDR3 is 15 residues long. V gave up 1 base and J gave up 4 bases, with 13 bases separating them. Germline V lookup: CDR1 SGHTA, CDR2 FQGNSA. CDR3 loop: CASSLVRATAYGYTF. CDR3 nucleotide sequence: TGTGCCAGCAGCTTAGTTCGGGCCACGGCCTATGGCTACACCTTC. Using reference TRBV7-2 and TRBJ1-2 for the parts outside the CDR3, the full variable domain is GAGVSQSPSNKVTEKGKDVELRCDPISGHTALYWYRQSLGQGLEFLIYFQGNSAPDKSGLPSDRFSAERTGGSVSTLTIQRTQQEDSAVYLCASSLVRATAYGYTFGSGTRLTVV.

This clonotype was found a few times. V usage is TRBV7-2 and J usage is TRBJ1-2; D possibly corresponds to TRBD1 (5 bases). V was trimmed by 0 bases and J by 3 bases, leaving 8 bases between them. The germline gives CDR1 SGHTA, CDR2 FQGNSA. This CDR3 is built from 14 residues. The DNA of the CDR3 is TGTGCCAGCAGCTTAGCGGGCAGGGACTATGGCTACACCTTC. Protein sequence: CASSLAGRDYGYTF.

This clonotype was counted at least ten times. This rearrangement joins TRBV20-1 to TRBJ1-1; 7 nucleotides align to TRBD1. The CDR3 runs 13 residues. Germline-derived CDR1 and CDR2 are DFQATT and SNEGSKA (reference sequence). V dropped 5 bases and J dropped 1; count of bases not matched to a gene: 4. CDR3 sequence: CSAEDRQNTEAFF. CDR3 DNA: TGCAGTGCTGAGGACAGGCAGAACACTGAAGCTTTCTTT.

The CDR3 coding sequence is TGTGCCACCAGTGCCGCAGCCTACAATGAGCAGTTCTTC. Its protein is CATSAAAYNEQFF. The chain has TRBV24-1 and TRBJ2-1; unclear D gene. Germline CDR1 reads KGHDR; CDR2 reads SFDVKD. With 5 bases removed from V and 2 bases from J, the gap between germline ends came to 6 bases. The CDR3 sequence is 13 residues long.

This clonotype was seen ten or more times. The chain uses TRBV6-5 and TRBJ2-2; no firm D call. The V gene lost 0 bases and the J gene lost 2 bases, with 10 bases spanning the gap. The CDR3 is 16 amino acids. CDR1 is MNHEY, CDR2 SVGAGI, per germline. The CDR3: CASSYSPYPNTGELFF. The CDR3, as DNA: TGTGCCAGCAGTTACTCGCCATACCCAAACACCGGGGAGCTGTTTTTT.

This clonotype has ten or more counts. V and J are TRBV29-1 and TRBJ1-2, with D tentatively TRBD1 (5 bases). V was clipped by 6 bases and J by 2 bases, with 10 bases between them. The germline CDR1 and CDR2 sequences are SQVTM and ANQGSEA. The CDR3 is made up of 12 amino acids. For the CDR3, the DNA is TGCAGCGTCAACCGACAGAACTATGGCTACACCTTC. Translating it yields CSVNRQNYGYTF. The full variable domain, rest sourced from reference TRBV29-1 and TRBJ1-2, is SAVISQKPSRDICQRGTSLTIQCQVDSQVTMMFWYRQQPGQSLTLIATANQGSEATYESGFVIDKFPISRPNLTFSTLTVSNMSPEDSSIYLCSVNRQNYGYTFGSGTRLTVV.

This clonotype was picked up many times. The chain's CDR3 is CASSLRSGGANEQFF. The CDR3 nucleotides read TGTGCCAGCAGTTTAAGGAGCGGGGGGGCAAACGAGCAGTTCTTC. This chain joins TRBV12-3 or TRBV12-4 and TRBJ2-1, with TRBD2 matching 10 bases. There are 15 residues in the CDR3. J was trimmed by 10 bases and V by 2 bases; bases with no gene match: 8.